This entry features one T cell receptor beta chain sequence. This record comes from a study of cytotoxic CD8 clonotypes in ibrutinib-treated CLL. Using immunoSEQ multiplex PCR, the repertoire was profiled, and TCRdb retains in-frame clones only, with some absent. The repertoire has around 140,000 clones, approximately 85% of them found once; the top ten carry roughly 2%. CDR3 length: 15 residues. V lost 2 bases, J lost 9 bases, and 8 bases stayed unmatched. The germline V gene has CDR1 SEHNR and CDR2 FQNEAQ (reference sequence). This sample comprised PBMCs, obtained after 24 months of ibrutinib treatment. This clonotype was obtained from a human donor with chronic lymphocytic leukemia. The chain recombines TRBV7-9 with TRBJ2-2, with 8 bases identical to TRBD1. The CDR3 protein is CASSLSTTGVRELFF. Written as DNA, the CDR3 is TGTGCCAGCAGCTTAAGCACGACAGGGGTTAGGGAGCTGTTTTTT. Combining the CDR3 with reference TRBV7-9 and TRBJ2-2 gives the whole variable domain DTGVSQNPRHKITKRGQNVTFRCDPISEHNRLYWYRQTLGQGPEFLTYFQNEAQLEKSRLLSDRFSAERPKGSFSTLEIQRTEQGDSAMYLCASSLSTTGVRELFFGEGSRLTVL.